This is a list of T cell receptor beta chains from one sample in a study of T cell responses to AZD1222 COVID-19 vaccine. Generated by immunoSEQ multiplex PCR, the TCRdb table keeps only in-frame clones and is missing some. The sample consists of some 200,000 clones, approximately 90% of them appearing once. The sequences come from peripheral blood, collected 28 days after the second AZD1222 dose. Receptor source: an adult who received the AZD1222 COVID-19 vaccine. Both conserved end residues are part of each CDR3. The order of the fields is D gene, J gene, V gene, clone size, CDR3 DNA, CDR3 protein. The D gene is left open where the match is weak. Some rows mark clone size as missing; the rest say once, few, many or name a class of expanded clone.

.,TRBJ1-2,TRBV7-9,once,TGTGCCAGCAGCGCCCGCGGAGGCTACACCTTC,CASSARGGYTF
TRBD1,TRBJ1-2,TRBV28,.,TGTGCCAGCAGTTTTCTACAGGGGGCAGTTTATGGCTACACCTTC,CASSFLQGAVYGYTF
TRBD1,TRBJ1-2,TRBV28,.,TGTGCCAGCAACTTTCAGGGGGGCATTAGCGGCTACACCTTC,CASNFQGGISGYTF
.,TRBJ2-1,TRBV9,once,TGTGCCAGCAGCGTAGGCCTCGTATACAATGAGCAGTTCTTC,CASSVGLVYNEQFF
TRBD2,TRBJ2-1,TRBV9,.,TGTGCCAGCAGCGTAACTAGCGGGAACAATGAGCAGTTCTTC,CASSVTSGNNEQFF
.,TRBJ1-5,TRBV2,.,TGTGCCAGCAGGGCACAGGGACGGGATCAGCCCCAGCATTTT,CASRAQGRDQPQHF
.,TRBJ1-4,TRBV30,.,TGTGCCTGGCACCTTCGAGGAGGACTTTCGGCGGCTAATGAAAAACTGTTTTTT,CAWHLRGGLSAANEKLFF
TRBD2,TRBJ2-3,TRBV6-2/TRBV6-3,once,TGTGCCAGCAGCCTGGGGGTAGCGGGAGGAGATACGCAGTATTTT,CASSLGVAGGDTQYF
TRBD2,TRBJ2-7,TRBV6-1,.,TGTGCCAGCAGTGAAGCATTAGCGGGAGTCTACGAGCAGTACTTC,CASSEALAGVYEQYF
.,TRBJ2-7,TRBV2,.,TGTGCCAGCGCAAGATTATCGCGGTACGAGCAGTACTTC,CASARLSRYEQYF
TRBD2,TRBJ2-1,TRBV5-1,.,TGCGCCAGCAGCTCAGGACTAGCGGGGTCTGAGGAGCAGTTCTTC,CASSSGLAGSEEQFF
.,TRBJ2-1,TRBV11-2,.,TGTGCCAGCAGCAAAACTCAGGGTTTTAGGCAGTTCTTC,CASSKTQGFRQFF
TRBD2,TRBJ2-2,TRBV7-3,once,TGTGCCAGCAGCTCACAAGGCGGGGGAGGGACCGGGGAGCTGTTTTTT,CASSSQGGGGTGELFF
TRBD1,TRBJ2-1,TRBV2,.,TGTGCCAGCAAAAAGGGGGCCGACTCCTACAATGAGCAGTTCTTC,CASKKGADSYNEQFF
TRBD1,TRBJ2-5,TRBV12-5,.,TGTGCTAGTGCCAAAAGTGGGACAGGCCAAATCGTCCAAGAGACCCAGTACTTC,CASAKSGTGQIVQETQYF
.,TRBJ2-7,TRBV5-5,.,TGTGCCAGCAGCTTGGCAGGGCCCTACGAGCAGTACTTC,CASSLAGPYEQYF
.,TRBJ1-2,TRBV6-1,.,TGTGCCAGCAGCTTACTCGGCCAGTCATATGGCTACACCTTC,CASSLLGQSYGYTF
TRBD1,TRBJ1-2,TRBV7-8,.,TGTGCCAGCAGCTTAGCGGCCGGACAGGGTCGCTATGGCTACACCTTC,CASSLAAGQGRYGYTF
.,TRBJ2-7,TRBV19,.,TGTGCCAGTAGTATAAGGGTGGGGAGCTCCTACGAGCAGTACTTC,CASSIRVGSSYEQYF
.,TRBJ1-6,TRBV5-4,.,TGTGCCGGCCAGGCCTATAATTCACCCCTCCACTTT,CAGQAYNSPLHF
TRBD1,TRBJ1-4,TRBV10-2,.,TGCGCCAGCAGTGGGGACAGGGGGCGAGAAAAACTGTTTTTT,CASSGDRGREKLFF
.,TRBJ1-4,TRBV11-2,.,TGTGCCAGCAGCTTAGATCCGGCTTTAGAGTTGTTTTTT,CASSLDPALELFF
.,TRBJ2-7,TRBV28,once,TGTGCCAGCAGTTCCCCCCAGGGGGGCAGAGTGGAGCAGTACTTC,CASSSPQGGRVEQYF
.,TRBJ1-2,TRBV4-2,.,TGTGCCAGCAGCCAAGTGGCGGGGGGCGCGGTCTATGGCTACACCTTC,CASSQVAGGAVYGYTF
TRBD2,TRBJ2-1,TRBV30,.,TGTGCCTGGAGCGCCGGGACTAGCAGAAACAATGAGCAGTTCTTC,CAWSAGTSRNNEQFF
.,TRBJ1-2,TRBV30,few,TGTGCCTGGAGCCCCCTCCCCGCGGAGGGAAACTATGGCTACACCTTC,CAWSPLPAEGNYGYTF
.,TRBJ2-2,TRBV7-3,.,TGTGCCAGCAGCCGAATGTACGGGACCGGGGAGCTGTTTTTT,CASSRMYGTGELFF
.,TRBJ2-3,TRBV18,.,TGTGCCAGCTCACCCGACTACCCCACAGATACGCAGTATTTT,CASSPDYPTDTQYF
.,TRBJ1-2,TRBV14,once,TGTGCCAGCAGCGACCCTACAGGTTATGGCTACACCTTC,CASSDPTGYGYTF
.,TRBJ2-5,TRBV28,.,TGTGCCAGCAGTTTATGGGAGGGACGAGAGACCCAGTACTTC,CASSLWEGRETQYF
.,TRBJ2-5,TRBV27,few,TGTGCCAGCAGTTTCGTTGGCGGCCAAGAGACCCAGTACTTC,CASSFVGGQETQYF
.,TRBJ1-2,TRBV10-2,.,TGCGCCAGCAGTGAAGGTTTTGCGGGTTTGTACACCTTC,CASSEGFAGLYTF
.,TRBJ1-5,TRBV6-1,.,TGTGCCAGCAGTGAGGGGGCGAGAGTAGATCAGCCCCAGCATTTT,CASSEGARVDQPQHF
.,TRBJ2-3,TRBV28,.,TGTGCCAGCAGTTGGGGCCCACATCCCCCCCGCACAGATACGCAGTATTTT,CASSWGPHPPRTDTQYF
.,TRBJ2-2,TRBV4-2,few,TGTGCCAGCAGCCAAGAGATCCTTGGCGGGGAGCTGTTTTTT,CASSQEILGGELFF
.,TRBJ2-1,TRBV29-1,.,TGCAGCGGGGGCCGGTCAGCCGTCTCCTACAATGAGCAGTTCTTC,CSGGRSAVSYNEQFF